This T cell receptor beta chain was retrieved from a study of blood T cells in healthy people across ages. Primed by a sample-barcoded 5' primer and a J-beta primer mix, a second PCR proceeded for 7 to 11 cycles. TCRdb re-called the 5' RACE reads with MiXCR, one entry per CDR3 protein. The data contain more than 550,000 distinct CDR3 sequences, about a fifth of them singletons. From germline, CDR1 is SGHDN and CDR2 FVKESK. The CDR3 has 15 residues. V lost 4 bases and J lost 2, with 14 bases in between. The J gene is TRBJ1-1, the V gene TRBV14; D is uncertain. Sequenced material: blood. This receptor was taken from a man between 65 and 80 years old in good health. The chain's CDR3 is CASSPQKQPNTEAFF. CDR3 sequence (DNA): TGTGCCAGCAGCCCCCAAAAGCAACCTAACACTGAAGCTTTCTTT.